Listed here are 7 T cell receptor beta chains from one sample, sequenced in a study of blood T cell repertoires in COVID-19. The method was immunoSEQ multiplex PCR; TCRdb's version includes in-frame clones alone and lacks a portion of them. The table has about 140,000 clones, about four fifths seen once. Material for sequencing was peripheral blood. These TCRs come from a man younger than 40 with COVID-19, enrolled during active disease.

The chain links TRBV10-3 to TRBJ2-5; D perhaps matches TRBD1 (5 bases). Germline V gene sequence: CDR1 ENHRY, CDR2 SYGVKD. The CDR3 extends over 15 amino acids. V shed 0 bases and J shed 4 bases, with 12 bases lying between them. The CDR3 coding sequence is TGTGCCATCAGTGAGTCGGACAAGAAGGGAGAGACCCAGTACTTC. Protein: CAISESDKKGETQYF.

CDR3 sequence reads: CASRRGSPLHF. The CDR3 coding sequence is TGTGCCAGCAGAAGGGGCTCACCCCTCCACTTT. The chain is built from TRBV6-6 and TRBJ1-6, with a tentative D call TRBD1 (5 bases). The CDR3 is 11 residues long. V dropped 6 bases and J dropped 10 bases, with 7 bases sitting between them. Germline assignment: CDR1 MNHNY and CDR2 SVGAGI (reference sequence).

The chain is built from TRBV27 and TRBJ2-2; 8 nucleotides match TRBD1. Trimming at V came to 6 bases and at J to 1 base, leaving 4 bases not matched to a gene. The CDR3 totals 15 residues. In germline, CDR1 is MNHEY, CDR2 SMNVEV (reference sequence). The CDR3 bases are TGTGCCAGCAGGAAGGACAGGGAGAACACCGGGGAGCTGTTTTTT. This codes for CASRKDRENTGELFF.

J is TRBJ2-7 and V is TRBV5-1; 7 positions agree with TRBD1. Germline V gene lookup returns CDR1 SGHRS and CDR2 YFSETQ. The CDR3 has 15 residues. The ends lost 1 base at V and 3 bases at J; junction bases unmatched: 7. This CDR3 reads CASSLYRGSDYEQYF. The CDR3 bases are TGCGCCAGCAGCTTGTACAGGGGATCGGACTACGAGCAGTACTTC.

This clone was picked up a small number of times. The chain carries TRBV7-2 and TRBJ2-3; maybe TRBD2 (6 bases). CDR1 SGHTA and CDR2 FQGNSA come from the germline V gene. The ends were cut back, 4 bases at V and 4 bases at J, with 9 bases in the middle. The length of the CDR3 is 13 residues. The CDR3 is CASSSWGADTQYF. CDR3 nucleotide sequence: TGTGCCAGCAGCTCCTGGGGGGCAGATACGCAGTATTTT.

This chain joins TRBV7-9 and TRBJ1-4; possibly TRBD1 for D (6 bases). Germline V gene data show CDR1 as SEHNR and CDR2 as FQNEAQ (reference sequence). The CDR3 sequence is 18 residues long. Trimming cost V 5 bases and J 0 bases, with 19 bases left between them. The CDR3 reads CASSAGQLQGPTNEKLFF. CDR3 DNA sequence: TGTGCCAGCAGCGCTGGACAACTCCAGGGGCCAACTAATGAAAAACTGTTTTTT.

This clone was found once. J is TRBJ2-7 and V is TRBV7-9; TRBD2 matches 9 bases. Trimming at V came to 5 bases and at J to 5 bases, leaving 7 bases not matched to a gene. The germline CDR1 and CDR2 sequences are SEHNR and FQNEAQ (reference sequence). The CDR3 runs 14 residues. The CDR3 loop reads CASSRSGSDNEQYF. For the CDR3, the DNA is TGTGCCAGCAGCCGTAGCGGGAGCGACAACGAGCAGTACTTC.